What follows are 12 T cell receptor beta chains derived from one specimen sequenced in a study of Graves' ophthalmopathy and Graves' hyperthyroidism. Amplification from RNA transcripts yielded the TCR beta CDR3 regions. First-round RT-PCR with HTBI primers preceded a second-round multiplex PCR. TCRdb redid the calling of the multiplex PCR reads with MiXCR, one entry per CDR3 protein. The top ten hold about 3.3% of the sample, which has hundreds of thousands of distinct CDR3 sequences, just over 40% seen once. The sequenced material came from peripheral blood. The receptors were sampled from an adult man with Graves' ophthalmopathy.

This clonotype was detected many times. The chain carries TRBV29-1 and TRBJ2-5, with no clear D. V was pared by 2 bases and J by 0 bases, with 7 bases between. The germline V gene encodes CDR1 SQVTM and CDR2 ANQGSEA. This CDR3 contains 13 residues. This chain's CDR3 is CSVETAHQETQYF. CDR3 coding DNA: TGCAGCGTTGAAACAGCGCACCAAGAGACCCAGTACTTC. Using reference TRBV29-1 and TRBJ2-5 for the parts outside the CDR3, the full variable domain is SAVISQKPSRDICQRGTSLTIQCQVDSQVTMMFWYRQQPGQSLTLIATANQGSEATYESGFVIDKFPISRPNLTFSTLTVSNMSPEDSSIYLCSVETAHQETQYFGPGTRLLVL.

DNA of the CDR3: TGTGCCAGCAGCTTAGCAGCGGGAGTGAGCACAGATACGCAGTATTTT. Its translation: CASSLAAGVSTDTQYF. This chain connects TRBV7-6 to TRBJ2-3; 8 positions match TRBD2. Losses at the gene ends were 0 bases for V and 0 bases for J; bases not matched to a gene: 2. Per germline, CDR1 SGHVS and CDR2 FNYEAQ. The CDR3 sequence is 16 residues long.

This clonotype occurred many times. This chain connects TRBV7-9 to TRBJ2-2; the D gene is possibly TRBD1 (5 bases). The CDR3 loop spans 15 amino acids. The V end was cut by 0 bases, the J end by 2 bases, with 7 bases between. Germline assignment: CDR1 SEHNR and CDR2 FQNEAQ (reference sequence). This CDR3 is CASSLADINTGELFF. Here the CDR3 DNA reads TGTGCCAGCAGCTTAGCGGACATAAACACCGGGGAGCTGTTTTTT.

This clonotype was detected many times. This rearrangement joins TRBV5-1 to TRBJ2-7; D gene uncertain. Germline V gives CDR1 SGHRS, CDR2 YFSETQ. The ends were cut back, 0 bases at V and 3 bases at J, with 7 bases in the middle. This CDR3 region has 13 residues. The CDR3 region is CASSLAPHYEQYF. The CDR3 coding sequence is TGCGCCAGCAGCTTGGCCCCACACTACGAGCAGTACTTC.

There are many counts of this clonotype. In nucleotides, the CDR3 is TGTGCCAGCAGCGTCAAGCGGGACAGGGGTGGAAACACCATATATTTT. This encodes CASSVKRDRGGNTIYF. This chain connects TRBV7-9 to TRBJ1-3; 10 bases are a match to TRBD1. The CDR3 loop spans 16 amino acids. With 5 bases clipped from V and 3 bases from J, the junction kept 7 bases outside the gene matches. CDR1 is SEHNR, CDR2 FQNEAQ, per germline (reference sequence).

This chain links TRBV7-3 with TRBJ2-7, with TRBD1 matching 8 bases. V gave up 11 bases and J gave up 2 bases; unmatched junction bases: 11. CDR3 length: 14 residues. Germline V gene lookup returns CDR1 SGHTA and CDR2 FQGTGA. The CDR3 loop reads CAWSGGTGPYEQYF. CDR3 nucleotide sequence: TGTGCCTGGAGTGGGGGGACAGGCCCCTACGAGCAGTACTTC.

The table lists this clonotype with many counts. The chain has TRBV10-3 and TRBJ1-4, with TRBD1 matching over 8 bases. The V segment lost 6 bases and the J segment 6 bases; nucleotides outside the gene matches: 3. The CDR3 sequence is 13 residues long. Germline assignment: CDR1 ENHRY and CDR2 SYGVKD. Written as DNA, the CDR3 is TGTGCCATCAGGGACAGGGCGGATGAAAAACTGTTTTTT. Amino acids: CAIRDRADEKLFF.

The rearrangement links TRBV11-1 to TRBJ1-6; D uncertain. V was shortened by 5 bases and J by 8 bases, with 10 bases between the two germline ends. This CDR3 has 13 residues. Germline CDR1 and CDR2: SGHAT and FQDESV (reference sequence). The CDR3 DNA reads TGTGCCAGCAGCCCCCAAGTGGATTCACCCCTCCACTTT. This codes for CASSPQVDSPLHF.

This chain connects TRBV20-1 to TRBJ2-7, with D hard to call. The CDR3 consists of 14 residues. CDR1 is DFQATT and CDR2 is SNEGSKA in the germline V gene (reference sequence). Trimming took 5 bases from V and 3 from J, leaving 17 bases between them. CDR3 loop: CSAGVGLSGYEQYF. The CDR3 region has the DNA TGCAGTGCTGGAGTTGGCCTGTCCGGCTACGAGCAGTACTTC.

In this sample, this clonotype turned up many times. The chain recombines TRBV7-8 with TRBJ1-5; 8 positions agree with TRBD1. Per the germline V gene, CDR1 is SGHVS and CDR2 is FQNEAQ. The CDR3 is 13 amino acids. After removal of 5 bases from V and 8 bases from J, the junction contained 5 bases not matched to a gene. The CDR3 reads CASSRTGLEPQHF. CDR3 nucleotide sequence: TGTGCCAGCAGCCGGACAGGGCTGGAGCCCCAGCATTTT.

Concerning this clonotype itself: The junction departs from the called germline gene at one end, perhaps through a read error. The chain has TRBV7-2 and TRBJ2-7; TRBD1 agrees at 9 bases. Germline V CDR1 and CDR2: SGHTA, FQGNSA. This CDR3 has 14 amino acids. DNA of the CDR3: TGTGTCAGCAGCTTAACAGGGGGCGGGTACGAGCAGTACTTC. Translation gives CVSSLTGGGYEQYF.

This clonotype showed up just a few times. The V and J genes are TRBV20-1 and TRBJ1-1, with D possibly matching TRBD1 (6 bases). Germline CDR1 reads DFQATT; CDR2 reads SNEGSKA (reference sequence). Trimming left V 7 bases short and J 1 base short, with 22 bases between. This CDR3 contains 16 residues. The CDR3 DNA follows: TGCAGTGTCCTTCCTGGAGTCGGGGGCCAGAACACTGAAGCTTTCTTT. Its protein is CSVLPGVGGQNTEAFF.